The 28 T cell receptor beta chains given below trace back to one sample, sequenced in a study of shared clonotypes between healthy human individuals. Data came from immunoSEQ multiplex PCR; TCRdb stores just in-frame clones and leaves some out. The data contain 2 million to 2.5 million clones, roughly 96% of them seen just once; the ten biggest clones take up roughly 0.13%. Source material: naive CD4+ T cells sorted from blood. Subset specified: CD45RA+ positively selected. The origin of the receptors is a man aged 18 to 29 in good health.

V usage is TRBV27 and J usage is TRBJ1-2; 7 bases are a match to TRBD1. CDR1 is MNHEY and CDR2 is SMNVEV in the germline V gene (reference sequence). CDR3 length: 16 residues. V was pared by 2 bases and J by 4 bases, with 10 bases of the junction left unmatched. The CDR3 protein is CASSLGGTGATYGYTF. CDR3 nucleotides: TGTGCCAGCAGTTTAGGGGGTACAGGGGCCACCTATGGCTACACCTTC.

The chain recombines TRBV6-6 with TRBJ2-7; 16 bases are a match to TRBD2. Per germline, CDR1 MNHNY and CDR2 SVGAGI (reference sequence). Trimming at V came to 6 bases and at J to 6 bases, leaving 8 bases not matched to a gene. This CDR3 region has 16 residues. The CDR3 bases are TGTGCCAGCAGCCCCGGGACTAGCGGGAGGGCCGGCGAGCAGTACTTC. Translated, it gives CASSPGTSGRAGEQYF.

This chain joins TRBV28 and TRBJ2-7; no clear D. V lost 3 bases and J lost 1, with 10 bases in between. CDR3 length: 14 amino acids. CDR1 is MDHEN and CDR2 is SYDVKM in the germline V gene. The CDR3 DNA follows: TGTGCCAGCAGTTTTCGGGCCCCTTCCTACGAGCAGTACTTC. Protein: CASSFRAPSYEQYF.

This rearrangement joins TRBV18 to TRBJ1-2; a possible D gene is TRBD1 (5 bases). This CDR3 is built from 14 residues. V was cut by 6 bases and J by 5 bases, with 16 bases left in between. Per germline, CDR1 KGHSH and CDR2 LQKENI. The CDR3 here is CASSEGTQEYGYTF. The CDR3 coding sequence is TGTGCCAGCTCCGAGGGTACACAGGAGTATGGCTACACCTTC.

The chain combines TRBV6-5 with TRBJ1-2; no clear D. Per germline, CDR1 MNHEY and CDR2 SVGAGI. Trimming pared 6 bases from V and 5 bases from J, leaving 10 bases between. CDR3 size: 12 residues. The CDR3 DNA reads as TGTGCCAGCAGACAGCCCATTTATGGCTACACCTTC. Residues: CASRQPIYGYTF.

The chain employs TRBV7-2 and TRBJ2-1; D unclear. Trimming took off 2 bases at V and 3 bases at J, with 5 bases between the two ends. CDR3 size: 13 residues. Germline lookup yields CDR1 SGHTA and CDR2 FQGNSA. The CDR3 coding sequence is TGTGCCAGCAGCTTATGGGACTACAATGAGCAGTTCTTC. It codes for CASSLWDYNEQFF.

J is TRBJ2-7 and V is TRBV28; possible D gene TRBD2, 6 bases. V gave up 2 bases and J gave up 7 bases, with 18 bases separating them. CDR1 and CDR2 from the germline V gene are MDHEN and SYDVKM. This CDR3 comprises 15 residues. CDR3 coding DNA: TGTGCCAGCAGTTTAGAGGGGAGCGGACGGGGGGAGCAGTACTTC. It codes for CASSLEGSGRGEQYF.

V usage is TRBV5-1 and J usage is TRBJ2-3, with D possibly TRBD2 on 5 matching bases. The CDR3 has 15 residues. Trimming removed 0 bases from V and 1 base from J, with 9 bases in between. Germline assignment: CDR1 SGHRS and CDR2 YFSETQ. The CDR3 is CASSLEDSGTDTQYF. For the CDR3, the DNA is TGCGCCAGCAGCTTGGAGGATAGCGGCACAGATACGCAGTATTTT.

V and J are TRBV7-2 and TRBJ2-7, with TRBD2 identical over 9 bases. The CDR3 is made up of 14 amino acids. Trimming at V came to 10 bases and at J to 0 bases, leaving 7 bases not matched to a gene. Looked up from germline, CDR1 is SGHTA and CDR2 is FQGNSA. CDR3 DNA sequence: TGTGCCACCGCCGCGGGAGGGTCCTCCTACGAGCAGTACTTC. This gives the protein CATAAGGSSYEQYF.

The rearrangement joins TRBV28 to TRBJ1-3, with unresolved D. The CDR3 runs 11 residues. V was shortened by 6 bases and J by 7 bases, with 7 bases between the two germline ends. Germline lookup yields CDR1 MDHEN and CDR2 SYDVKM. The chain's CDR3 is CASREGNTIYF. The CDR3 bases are TGTGCCAGCAGGGAAGGGAACACCATATATTTT.

CDR3 amino acids: CASSFDGRQAEQYF. In DNA form, the CDR3 reads TGTGCCAGCAGCTTTGACGGGAGGCAGGCCGAGCAGTACTTC. The J gene is TRBJ2-7, the V gene TRBV7-9, with TRBD2 matching 7 bases. The length of the CDR3 is 14 residues. Germline CDR1 SEHNR, CDR2 FQNEAQ (reference sequence). The V segment lost 3 bases and the J segment 6 bases; nucleotides outside the gene matches: 8.

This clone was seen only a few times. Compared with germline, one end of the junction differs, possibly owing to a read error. This CDR3 reads CTSYELFF. CDR3 nucleotide sequence: TGTACCAGTTATGAGCTGTTTTTT. J is TRBJ1-4 and V is TRBV19; no definite D call. CDR1 LNHDA and CDR2 SQIVND come from the germline V gene (reference sequence). The CDR3 has 8 amino acids.

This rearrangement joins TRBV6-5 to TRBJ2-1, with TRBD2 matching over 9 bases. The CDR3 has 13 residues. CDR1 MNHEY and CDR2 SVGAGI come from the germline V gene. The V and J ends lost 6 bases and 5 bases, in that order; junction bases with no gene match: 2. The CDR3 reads CASSGTSNNEQFF. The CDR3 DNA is TGTGCCAGCAGCGGGACTAGCAACAATGAGCAGTTCTTC.

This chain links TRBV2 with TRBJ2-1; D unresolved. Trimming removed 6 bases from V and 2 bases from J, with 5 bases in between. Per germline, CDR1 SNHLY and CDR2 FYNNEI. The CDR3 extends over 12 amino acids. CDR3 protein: CASRVPYNEQFF. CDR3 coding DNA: TGTGCCAGCAGGGTCCCCTACAATGAGCAGTTCTTC.

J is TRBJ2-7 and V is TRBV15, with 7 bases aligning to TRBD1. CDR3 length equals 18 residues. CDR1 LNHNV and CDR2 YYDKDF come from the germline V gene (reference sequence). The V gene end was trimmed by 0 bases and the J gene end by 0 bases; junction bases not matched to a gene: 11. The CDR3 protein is CATSRDSFAGGNSYEQYF. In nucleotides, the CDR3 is TGTGCCACCAGCAGAGATTCTTTCGCAGGGGGTAACTCCTACGAGCAGTACTTC.

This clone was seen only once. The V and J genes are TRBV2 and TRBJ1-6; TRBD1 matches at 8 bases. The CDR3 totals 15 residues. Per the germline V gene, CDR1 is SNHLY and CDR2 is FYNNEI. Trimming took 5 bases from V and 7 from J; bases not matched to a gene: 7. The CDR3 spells CASSRTTGANSPLHF. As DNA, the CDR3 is TGTGCCAGCAGTAGGACGACAGGGGCGAATTCACCCCTCCACTTT.

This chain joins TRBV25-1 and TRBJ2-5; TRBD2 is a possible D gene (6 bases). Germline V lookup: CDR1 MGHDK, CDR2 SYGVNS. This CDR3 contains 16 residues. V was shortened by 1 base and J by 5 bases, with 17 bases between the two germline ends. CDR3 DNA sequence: TGTGCCAGCAGTGAATCGAGATCCGGCGCGGGGGAGACCCAGTACTTC. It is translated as CASSESRSGAGETQYF.

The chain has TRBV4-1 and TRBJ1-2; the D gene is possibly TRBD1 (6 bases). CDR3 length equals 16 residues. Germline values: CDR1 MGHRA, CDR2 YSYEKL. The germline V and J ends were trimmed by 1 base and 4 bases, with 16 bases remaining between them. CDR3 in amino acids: CASSQVPRTETYGYTF. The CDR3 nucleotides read TGCGCCAGCAGCCAAGTTCCTCGGACAGAAACCTATGGCTACACCTTC.

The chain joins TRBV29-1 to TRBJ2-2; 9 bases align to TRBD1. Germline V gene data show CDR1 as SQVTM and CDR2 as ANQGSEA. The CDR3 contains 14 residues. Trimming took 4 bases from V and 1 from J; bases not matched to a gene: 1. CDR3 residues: CSVGTGVNTGELFF. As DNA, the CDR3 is TGCAGCGTTGGGACAGGGGTGAACACCGGGGAGCTGTTTTTT.

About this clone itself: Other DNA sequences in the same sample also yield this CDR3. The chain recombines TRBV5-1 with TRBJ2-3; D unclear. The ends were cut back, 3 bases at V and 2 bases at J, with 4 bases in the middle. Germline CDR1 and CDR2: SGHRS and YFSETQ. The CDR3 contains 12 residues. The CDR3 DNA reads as TGCGCCAGCAGCTCCTCCACAGATACGCAGTATTTT. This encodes CASSSSTDTQYF. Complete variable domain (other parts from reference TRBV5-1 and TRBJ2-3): KAGVTQTPRYLIKTRGQQVTLSCSPISGHRSVSWYQQTPGQGLQFLFEYFSETQRNKGNFPGRFSGRQFSNSRSEMNVSTLELGDSALYLCASSSSTDTQYFGPGTRLTVL.

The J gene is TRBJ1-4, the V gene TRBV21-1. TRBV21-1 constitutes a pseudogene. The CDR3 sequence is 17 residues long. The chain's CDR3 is CASSKPKDRPTNEKLFF. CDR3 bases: TGTGCCAGCAGCAAACCGAAGGACCGACCAACTAATGAAAAACTGTTTTTT.

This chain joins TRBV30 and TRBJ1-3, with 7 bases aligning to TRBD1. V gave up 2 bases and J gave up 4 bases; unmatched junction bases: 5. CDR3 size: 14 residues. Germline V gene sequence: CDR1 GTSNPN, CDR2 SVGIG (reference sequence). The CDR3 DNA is TGTGCCTGGAGTCTGGACAGGAGGGGAAACACCATATATTTT. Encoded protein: CAWSLDRRGNTIYF.

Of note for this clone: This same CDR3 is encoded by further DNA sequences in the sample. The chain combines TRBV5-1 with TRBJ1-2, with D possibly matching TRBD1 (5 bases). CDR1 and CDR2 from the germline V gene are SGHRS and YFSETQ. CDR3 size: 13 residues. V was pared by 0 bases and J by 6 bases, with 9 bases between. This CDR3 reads CASSLGQGDGYTF. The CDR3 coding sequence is TGCGCCAGCAGCTTGGGGCAGGGAGATGGCTACACCTTC.

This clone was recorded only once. This chain's CDR3 is CASSQSRQSYEQYF. The CDR3 region has the DNA TGTGCCAGCAGCCAGAGTCGACAGAGCTACGAGCAGTACTTC. This rearrangement joins TRBV7-9 to TRBJ2-7, with D maybe TRBD1 (5 bases). Germline CDR1 reads SEHNR; CDR2 reads FQNEAQ (reference sequence). With 5 bases removed from V and 3 bases from J, the gap between germline ends came to 14 bases. CDR3 length: 14 amino acids.

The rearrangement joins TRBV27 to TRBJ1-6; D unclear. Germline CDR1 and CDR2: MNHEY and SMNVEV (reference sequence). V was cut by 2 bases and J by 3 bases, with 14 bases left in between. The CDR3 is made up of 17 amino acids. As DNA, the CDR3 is TGTGCCAGCAGTTTAGACTCAACGGGAGTCTATAATTCACCCCTCCACTTT. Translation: CASSLDSTGVYNSPLHF.

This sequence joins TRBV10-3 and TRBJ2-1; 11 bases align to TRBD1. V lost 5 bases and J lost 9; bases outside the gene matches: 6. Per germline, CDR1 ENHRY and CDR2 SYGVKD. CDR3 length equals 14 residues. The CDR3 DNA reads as TGTGCCATCAGTACGGACAGGGGGCCGGGTGAGCAGTTCTTC. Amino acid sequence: CAISTDRGPGEQFF.

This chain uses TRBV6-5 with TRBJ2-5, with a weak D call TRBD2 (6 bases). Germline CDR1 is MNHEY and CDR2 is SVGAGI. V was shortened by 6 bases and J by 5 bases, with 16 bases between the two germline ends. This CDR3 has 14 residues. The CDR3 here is CASSLRAGRETQYF. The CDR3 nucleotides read TGTGCCAGCAGCCTTCGGGCGGGACGGGAGACCCAGTACTTC.

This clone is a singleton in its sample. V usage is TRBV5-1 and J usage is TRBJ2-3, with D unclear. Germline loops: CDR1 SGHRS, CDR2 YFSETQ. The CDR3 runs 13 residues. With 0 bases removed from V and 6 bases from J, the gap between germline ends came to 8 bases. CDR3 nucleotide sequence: TGCGCCAGCAGCTTGGTCGGTCAGGATACGCAGTATTTT. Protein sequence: CASSLVGQDTQYF.